This T cell receptor beta chain was recovered during a study of PD-L1 blockade in urothelial cancer. Study context: Investigators checked blood 3 weeks (second dose) and 6 weeks after treatment start. T cells numbered a median of about 150,000 in the blood samples. Study-level findings and limits: When pretreatment blood TCR clonality was below the median, it predicted better survival.

TCRdb's table, derived via immunoSEQ multiplex PCR, lists solely in-frame clones and lacks some. The data hold 95,000 to 130,000 clones, with around 89% observed a single time. The CDR3 runs 18 residues. Trimming took off 1 base at V and 2 bases at J, with 17 bases between the two ends. CDR1 is SGHAT and CDR2 is FQNNGV in the germline V gene. About this clone: Its antigen is as yet unknown.

The sample's time point: peripheral blood 6 weeks after treatment start. The chain couples TRBV11-2 to TRBJ2-2, with D unclear. The TCR sequence derives from a man aged 55 to 70 with urothelial cancer. The specimen was PBMCs, collected around atezolizumab (anti-PD-L1) treatment. This chain's CDR3 is CASSLAFPRHTNTGELFF. CDR3 coding DNA: TGTGCCAGCAGCTTAGCCTTCCCGCGACATACCAACACCGGGGAGCTGTTTTTT.